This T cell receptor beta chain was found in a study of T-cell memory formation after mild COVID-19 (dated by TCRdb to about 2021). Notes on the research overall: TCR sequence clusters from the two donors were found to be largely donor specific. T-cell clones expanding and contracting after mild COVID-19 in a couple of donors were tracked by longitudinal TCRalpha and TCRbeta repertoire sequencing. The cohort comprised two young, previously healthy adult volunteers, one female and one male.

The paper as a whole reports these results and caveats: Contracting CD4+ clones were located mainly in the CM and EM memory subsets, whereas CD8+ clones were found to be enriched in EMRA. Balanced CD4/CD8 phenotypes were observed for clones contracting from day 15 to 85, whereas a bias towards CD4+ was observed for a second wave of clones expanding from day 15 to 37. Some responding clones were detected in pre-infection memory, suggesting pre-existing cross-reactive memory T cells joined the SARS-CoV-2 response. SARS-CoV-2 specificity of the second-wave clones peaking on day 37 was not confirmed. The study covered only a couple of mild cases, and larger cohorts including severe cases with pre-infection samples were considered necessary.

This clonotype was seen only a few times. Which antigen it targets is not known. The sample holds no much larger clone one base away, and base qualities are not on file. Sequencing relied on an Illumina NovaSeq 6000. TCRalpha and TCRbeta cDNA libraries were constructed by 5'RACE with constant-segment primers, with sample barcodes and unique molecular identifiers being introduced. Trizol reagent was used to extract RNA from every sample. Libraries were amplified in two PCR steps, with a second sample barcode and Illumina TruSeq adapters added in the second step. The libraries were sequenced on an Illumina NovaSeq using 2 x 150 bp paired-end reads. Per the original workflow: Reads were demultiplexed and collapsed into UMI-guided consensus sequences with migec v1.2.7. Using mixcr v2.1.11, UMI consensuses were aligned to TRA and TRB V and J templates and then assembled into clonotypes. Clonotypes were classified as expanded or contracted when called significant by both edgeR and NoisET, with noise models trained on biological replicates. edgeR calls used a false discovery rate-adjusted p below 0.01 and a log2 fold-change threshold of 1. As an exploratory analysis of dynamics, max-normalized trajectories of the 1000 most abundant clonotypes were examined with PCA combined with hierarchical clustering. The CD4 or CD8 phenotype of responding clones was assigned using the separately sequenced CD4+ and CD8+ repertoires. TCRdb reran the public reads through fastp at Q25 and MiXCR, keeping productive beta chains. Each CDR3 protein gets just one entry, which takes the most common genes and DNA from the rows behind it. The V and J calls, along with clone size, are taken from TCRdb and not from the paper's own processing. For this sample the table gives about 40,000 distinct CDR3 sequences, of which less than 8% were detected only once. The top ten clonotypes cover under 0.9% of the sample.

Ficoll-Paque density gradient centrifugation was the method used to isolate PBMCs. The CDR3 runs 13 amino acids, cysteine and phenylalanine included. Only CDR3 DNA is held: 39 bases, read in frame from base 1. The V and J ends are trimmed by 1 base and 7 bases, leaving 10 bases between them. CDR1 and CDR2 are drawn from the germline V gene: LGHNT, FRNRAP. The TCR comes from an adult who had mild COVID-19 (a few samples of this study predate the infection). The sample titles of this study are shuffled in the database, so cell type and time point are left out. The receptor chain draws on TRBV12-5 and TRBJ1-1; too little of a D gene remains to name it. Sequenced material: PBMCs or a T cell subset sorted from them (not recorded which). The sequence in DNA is TGTGCTAGTGGTTTGGGCTTACGGATTGAAGCTTTCTTT. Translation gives CASGLGLRIEAFF.